This section outlines one TCR beta chain sequence together with its context. The entry originates in a study of radiotherapy plus CTLA-4 blockade in lung cancer. Sequencing used immunoSEQ multiplex PCR; TCRdb keeps in-frame clones, though not all of them. In the table there are about 48,000 clones, 86% of which are singletons. Trimming cost V 4 bases and J 5 bases, with 16 bases left between them. This CDR3 is built from 15 residues. In germline, CDR1 is SSHAT, CDR2 FNYEAQ (reference sequence). The sample was peripheral blood, taken from a patient treated with radiotherapy plus ipilimumab. This receptor was taken from a human donor with non-small cell lung cancer that progressed on radiotherapy plus ipilimumab. Some clones in this sample may be carry-over from other donors' samples. The genes are TRBV7-7 and TRBJ2-3, with D perhaps TRBD2 (5 bases). In DNA, the CDR3 is TGTGCCAGCAGCTCGTCCGGTGGGGAGTTAGATACGCAGTATTTT. Translation: CASSSSGGELDTQYF.